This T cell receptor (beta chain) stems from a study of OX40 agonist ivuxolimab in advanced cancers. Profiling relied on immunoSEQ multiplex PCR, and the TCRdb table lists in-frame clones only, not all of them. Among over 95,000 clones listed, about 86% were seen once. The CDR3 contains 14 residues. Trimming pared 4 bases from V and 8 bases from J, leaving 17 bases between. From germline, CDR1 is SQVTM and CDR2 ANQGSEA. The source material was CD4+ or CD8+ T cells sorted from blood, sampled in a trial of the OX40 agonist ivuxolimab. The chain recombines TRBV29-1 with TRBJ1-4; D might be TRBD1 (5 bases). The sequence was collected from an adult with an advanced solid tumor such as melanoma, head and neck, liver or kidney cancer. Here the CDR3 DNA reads TGCAGCGTTGGACAGACTGGGTTCTTCGAAAAACTGTTTTTT. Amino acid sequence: CSVGQTGFFEKLFF. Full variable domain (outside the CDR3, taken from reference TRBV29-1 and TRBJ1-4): SAVISQKPSRDICQRGTSLTIQCQVDSQVTMMFWYRQQPGQSLTLIATANQGSEATYESGFVIDKFPISRPNLTFSTLTVSNMSPEDSSIYLCSVGQTGFFEKLFFGSGTQLSVL.